The rows below give T cell receptor beta chains drawn from one sample of a study of blood T cell repertoires in COVID-19. Measured with immunoSEQ multiplex PCR; TCRdb has only the in-frame clones, and not every one. This table has about 130,000 clones, about 86% appearing once. The sequencing input was peripheral blood. The receptors were gathered from a woman of 80 years or more with acute or convalescent COVID-19. Both conserved end residues are part of each CDR3. Fields, in order: CDR3 protein, CDR3 DNA, clone size, D gene, J gene, V gene. The D gene is left open where the match is weak. Part of the rows lack a size; the others show once, few, many or a class for expanded clones.

CDR3aa: CASSLQGADGYTF
CDR3nt: TGTGCCAGCAGTTTACAGGGGGCAGATGGCTACACCTTC
abundance: few
d_gene: TRBD1
j_gene: TRBJ1-2
v_gene: TRBV7-2

CDR3aa: CASSLGTGRRAFF
CDR3nt: TGTGCCAGCAGCTTAGGAACAGGCCGCCGGGCTTTCTTT
abundance: .
d_gene: .
j_gene: TRBJ1-1
v_gene: TRBV7-9

CDR3aa: CASSLAGVYGYTF
CDR3nt: TGTGCCAGCAGCTTGGCCGGGGTCTATGGCTACACCTTC
abundance: .
d_gene: .
j_gene: TRBJ1-2
v_gene: TRBV5-6

CDR3aa: CASSLVSGGDRTDTQYF
CDR3nt: TGTGCCAGCAGCTTGGTGAGCGGGGGGGATCGTACAGATACGCAGTATTTT
abundance: .
d_gene: TRBD2
j_gene: TRBJ2-3
v_gene: TRBV5-6

CDR3aa: CSVRTELNQPQHF
CDR3nt: TGCAGCGTCAGGACAGAGCTGAATCAGCCCCAGCATTTT
abundance: .
d_gene: .
j_gene: TRBJ1-5
v_gene: TRBV29-1

CDR3aa: CASGTSGGSNTGELFF
CDR3nt: TGTGCCAGCGGGACTAGCGGGGGGTCGAACACCGGGGAGCTGTTTTTT
abundance: .
d_gene: TRBD2
j_gene: TRBJ2-2
v_gene: TRBV2

CDR3aa: CASSQADGQRQPQHF
CDR3nt: TGCGCCAGCAGCCAAGCTGACGGACAAAGACAGCCCCAGCATTTT
abundance: .
d_gene: .
j_gene: TRBJ1-5
v_gene: TRBV4-1

CDR3aa: CASSEWEQASTGELFF
CDR3nt: TGCGCCAGCAGCGAATGGGAACAGGCGAGCACCGGGGAGCTGTTTTTT
abundance: .
d_gene: .
j_gene: TRBJ2-2
v_gene: TRBV5-1

CDR3aa: CASSITVVNTEAFF
CDR3nt: TGTGCCAGTAGTATAACTGTAGTGAACACTGAAGCTTTCTTT
abundance: .
d_gene: .
j_gene: TRBJ1-1
v_gene: TRBV19

CDR3aa: CASSTPGQGASTYGYTF
CDR3nt: TGTGCCAGCTCAACGCCGGGACAGGGGGCGAGTACCTATGGCTACACCTTC
abundance: once
d_gene: TRBD1
j_gene: TRBJ1-2
v_gene: TRBV18

CDR3aa: CASSLAPIDRGMSYGYTF
CDR3nt: TGCGCCAGCAGCTTGGCCCCGATTGACAGGGGGATGTCCTATGGCTACACCTTC
abundance: .
d_gene: TRBD1
j_gene: TRBJ1-2
v_gene: TRBV5-1

CDR3aa: CASSLGFGQGGTEAFF
CDR3nt: TGTGCCAGCAGCTTAGGCTTTGGGCAAGGGGGCACTGAAGCTTTCTTT
abundance: .
d_gene: .
j_gene: TRBJ1-1
v_gene: TRBV11-2

CDR3aa: CASSQDRTGSYGYTF
CDR3nt: TGCGCCAGCAGCCAAGATAGGACAGGAAGCTATGGCTACACCTTC
abundance: few
d_gene: TRBD1
j_gene: TRBJ1-2
v_gene: TRBV4-3

CDR3aa: CASRGQTETQYF
CDR3nt: TGTGCCAGCCGGGGTCAGACAGAGACCCAGTACTTC
abundance: .
d_gene: .
j_gene: TRBJ2-5
v_gene: TRBV2

CDR3aa: CASSFRTGDGYTF
CDR3nt: TGTGCCAGCAGCTTTCGGACGGGAGACGGCTACACCTTC
abundance: .
d_gene: .
j_gene: TRBJ1-2
v_gene: TRBV5-5

CDR3aa: CATLSGTSGGADTQYF
CDR3nt: TGTGCCACGCTGTCTGGGACTAGCGGGGGGGCAGATACGCAGTATTTT
abundance: .
d_gene: TRBD2
j_gene: TRBJ2-3
v_gene: TRBV10-3

CDR3aa: CASSPFSRTDTQYF
CDR3nt: TGTGCCAGTAGCCCGTTTTCCCGCACAGATACGCAGTATTTT
abundance: .
d_gene: .
j_gene: TRBJ2-3
v_gene: TRBV19

CDR3aa: CASSRRGPTSDTEAFF
CDR3nt: TGTGCCAGCAGCCGCAGAGGGCCAACCTCGGACACTGAAGCTTTCTTT
abundance: .
d_gene: .
j_gene: TRBJ1-1
v_gene: TRBV14

CDR3aa: CASSQPGQGYEQYF
CDR3nt: TGCGCCAGCAGCCAACCGGGACAGGGCTACGAGCAGTACTTC
abundance: .
d_gene: TRBD1
j_gene: TRBJ2-7
v_gene: TRBV10-2

CDR3aa: CASSQGLRSSGNTIYF
CDR3nt: TGCGCCAGCAGCCAAGGATTGAGGAGCTCTGGAAACACCATATATTTT
abundance: once
d_gene: .
j_gene: TRBJ1-3
v_gene: TRBV4-1

CDR3aa: CATSDPRGQAPGELFF
CDR3nt: TGTGCCACCAGTGATCCTCGCGGACAGGCCCCCGGGGAGCTGTTTTTT
abundance: .
d_gene: TRBD1
j_gene: TRBJ2-2
v_gene: TRBV24-1

CDR3aa: CASSLVRELYYEQYF
CDR3nt: TGTGCCAGCAGCTTAGTCCGGGAGCTCTATTACGAGCAGTACTTC
abundance: .
d_gene: .
j_gene: TRBJ2-7
v_gene: TRBV11-2

CDR3aa: CASSWGGQKETQYF
CDR3nt: TGTGCCAGCAGCTGGGGGGGGCAGAAAGAGACCCAGTACTTC
abundance: .
d_gene: .
j_gene: TRBJ2-5
v_gene: TRBV11-2

CDR3aa: CASSEGTGGMGTPQHF
CDR3nt: TGTGCCAGTAGTGAGGGCACAGGGGGCATGGGGACGCCCCAGCATTTT
abundance: .
d_gene: TRBD1
j_gene: TRBJ1-5
v_gene: TRBV19